This TCR beta chain was observed in a study of CD8+ T cells in alopecia areata. Reverse transcription of extracted RNA yielded cDNA, which provided the sequencing template. Sequenced by immunoSEQ multiplex PCR; TCRdb stores in-frame clones only, minus some. Counted here are about 180,000 clones, 45% to 60% occurring once; the ten biggest clones make up around 10%. V shed 3 bases and J shed 9 bases, with 9 bases lying between them. In germline, CDR1 is SGDLS, CDR2 YYNGEE. The CDR3 totals 11 residues. The treatment: oral pan-JAK inhibitor, 5-10 mg twice daily. The gene calls are TRBV9 and TRBJ1-1, with D possibly TRBD1 on 5 matching bases. The source was CD8+ T cells sorted from blood, collected around week 52, from a patient treated with tofacitinib. This receptor was taken from a human donor with alopecia areata. The CDR3 region is CASSAGKKAFF. In DNA, the CDR3 is TGTGCCAGCAGCGCAGGGAAAAAAGCTTTCTTT.